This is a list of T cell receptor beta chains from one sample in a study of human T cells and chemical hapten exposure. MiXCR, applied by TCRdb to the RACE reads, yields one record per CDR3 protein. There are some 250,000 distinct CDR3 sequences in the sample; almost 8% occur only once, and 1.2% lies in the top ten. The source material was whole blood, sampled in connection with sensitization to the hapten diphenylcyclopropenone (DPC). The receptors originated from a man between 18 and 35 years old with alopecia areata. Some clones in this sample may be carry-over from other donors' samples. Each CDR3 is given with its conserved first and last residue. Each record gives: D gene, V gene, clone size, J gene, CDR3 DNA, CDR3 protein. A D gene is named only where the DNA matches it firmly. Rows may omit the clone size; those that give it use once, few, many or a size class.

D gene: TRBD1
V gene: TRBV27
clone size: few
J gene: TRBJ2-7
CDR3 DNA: TGTGCCAGAGACCGGGACAGGTCCTACGAGCAGTACTTC
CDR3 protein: CARDRDRSYEQYF

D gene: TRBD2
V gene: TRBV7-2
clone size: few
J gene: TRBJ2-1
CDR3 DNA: TGTGCCCGGGAGGGGGAGTACAATGAGCAGTTCTTC
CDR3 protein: CAREGEYNEQFF

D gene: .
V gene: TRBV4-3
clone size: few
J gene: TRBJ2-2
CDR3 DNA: TGCGCCAGCAGCCAGGCCAGTTACGGGGAGCTGTTTTTT
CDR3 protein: CASSQASYGELFF

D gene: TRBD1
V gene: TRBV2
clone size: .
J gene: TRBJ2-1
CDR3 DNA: TGTGCCAGCAGTGAGGGACAGCTTATCCGCAATGAGCAGTTCTTC
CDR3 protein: CASSEGQLIRNEQFF

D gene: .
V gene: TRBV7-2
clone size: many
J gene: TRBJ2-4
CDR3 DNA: TGTGCCAGCAGCTCCCAGGGTATACTAGCCAAAAACATTCAGTACTTC
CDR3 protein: CASSSQGILAKNIQYF

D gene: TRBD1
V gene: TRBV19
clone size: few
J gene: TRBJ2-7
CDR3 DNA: TGTGCCAGTAGTGAGACAGGGGGCCGTTACGAGCAGTACTTC
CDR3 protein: CASSETGGRYEQYF

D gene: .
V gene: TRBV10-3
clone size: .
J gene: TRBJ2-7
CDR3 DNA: TGTGCCACCACTACAGGGTTCCACGAGCAGTACTTC
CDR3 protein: CATTTGFHEQYF

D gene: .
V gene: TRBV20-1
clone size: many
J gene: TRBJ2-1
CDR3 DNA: TGCAGTGCACCAGGACAGAAGAGCTCCTACAATGAGCAGTTCTTC
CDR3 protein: CSAPGQKSSYNEQFF

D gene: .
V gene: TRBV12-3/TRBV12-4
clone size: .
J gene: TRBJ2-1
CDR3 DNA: TGTGCCAGCAGTTTCGGAAGGGTGACAAATGAGCAGTTCTTC
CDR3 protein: CASSFGRVTNEQFF

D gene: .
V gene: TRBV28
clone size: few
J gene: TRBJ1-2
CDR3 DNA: TGTGCCAGCAGTTTACCCGGGAGTTTCTACACCTTC
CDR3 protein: CASSLPGSFYTF

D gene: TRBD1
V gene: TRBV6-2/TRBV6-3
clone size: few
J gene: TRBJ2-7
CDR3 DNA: TGTGCCAGCAGACAGACAGGGATCTACGAGCAGTACTTC
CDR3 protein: CASRQTGIYEQYF

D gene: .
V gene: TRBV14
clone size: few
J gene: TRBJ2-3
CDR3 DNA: TGTGCCAGCAGCCAAGTGGACTCTGGCAGTACGCAGTATTTT
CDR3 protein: CASSQVDSGSTQYF

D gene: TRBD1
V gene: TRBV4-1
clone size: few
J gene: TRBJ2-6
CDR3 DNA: TGCGCCAGCAGCCAAGATTCCGGGACAGAAAAGGCTGGGGCCAACGTCCTGACTTTC
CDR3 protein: CASSQDSGTEKAGANVLTF

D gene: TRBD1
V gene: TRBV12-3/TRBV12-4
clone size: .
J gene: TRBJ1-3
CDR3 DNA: TGTGCCAGCAGCACGACAGGACAGGGGCGAAGTGGAAACACCATATATTTT
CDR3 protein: CASSTTGQGRSGNTIYF

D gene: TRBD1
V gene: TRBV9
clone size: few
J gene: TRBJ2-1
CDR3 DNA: TGTGCCAGCAAAAGGGGACAGGGTAACTACAATGAGCAGTTCTTC
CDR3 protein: CASKRGQGNYNEQFF

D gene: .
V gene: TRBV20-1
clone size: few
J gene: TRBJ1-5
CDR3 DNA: TGCAGTGCTAGGGGGCACGGGGACCCCTGGAATCAGCCCCAGCATTTT
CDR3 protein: CSARGHGDPWNQPQHF

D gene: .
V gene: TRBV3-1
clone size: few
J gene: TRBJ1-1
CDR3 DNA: TGTGCCAGCAGCCAAGCTCAGGGGAACACTGAAGCTTTCTTT
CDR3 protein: CASSQAQGNTEAFF

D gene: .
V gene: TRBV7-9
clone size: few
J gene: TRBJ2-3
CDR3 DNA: TGTGCCACGGGGGAGACAATAGGCACAGATACGCAGTATTTT
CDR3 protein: CATGETIGTDTQYF

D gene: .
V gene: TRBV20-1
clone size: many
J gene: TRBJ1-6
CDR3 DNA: TGCGGATGCCGGACAGAACAATATAATTCACCCCTCCACTTT
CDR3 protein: CGCRTEQYNSPLHF

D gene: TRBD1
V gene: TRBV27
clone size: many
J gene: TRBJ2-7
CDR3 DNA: TGTGCCAGCAGCGCGGGACAGGCCCCCTACGAGCAGTACTTC
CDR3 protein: CASSAGQAPYEQYF

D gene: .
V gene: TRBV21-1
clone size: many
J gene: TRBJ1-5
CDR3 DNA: TGTGCCAGCAGCAAAAAGGGAGCTAATCAGCCCCAGCATTTT
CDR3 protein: CASSKKGANQPQHF

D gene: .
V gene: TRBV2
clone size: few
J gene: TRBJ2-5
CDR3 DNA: TGTGCCAGCAGTGAAAGTGGGGGACAAGAGACCCAGTACTTC
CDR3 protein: CASSESGGQETQYF

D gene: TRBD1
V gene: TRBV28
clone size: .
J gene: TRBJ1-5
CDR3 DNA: TGTGCCAGCGACGGGACAGGGTTGCATACGCAGCATTTT
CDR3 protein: CASDGTGLHTQHF

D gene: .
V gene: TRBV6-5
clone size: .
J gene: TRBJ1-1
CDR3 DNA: TGTGCCAGCAAAAAGCGGGGGGTAACGGGAACTGAAGCTTTCTTT
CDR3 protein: CASKKRGVTGTEAFF

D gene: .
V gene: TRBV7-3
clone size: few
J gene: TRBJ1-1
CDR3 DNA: TGTGCCAGCAGCCCACGCGCGGGGAGCACTGAAGCTTTCTTT
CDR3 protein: CASSPRAGSTEAFF

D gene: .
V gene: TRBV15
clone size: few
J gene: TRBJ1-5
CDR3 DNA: TGTGCCACCAGCAGAGAACGAGGGCGGTTCAATCAGCCCCAGCATTTT
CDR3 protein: CATSRERGRFNQPQHF

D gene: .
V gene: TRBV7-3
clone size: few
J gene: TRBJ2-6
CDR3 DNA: TGTGCCAGCAGCTCTGAACAGGGTTCTGGGGCCAACGTCCTGACTTTC
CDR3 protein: CASSSEQGSGANVLTF

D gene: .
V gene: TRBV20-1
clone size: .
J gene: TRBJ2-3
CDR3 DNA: TGCAGTGCTAGCGCATTCTCGAGGGGGGAAGGACAGCGCACAGATACGCAGTATTTT
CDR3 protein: CSASAFSRGEGQRTDTQYF

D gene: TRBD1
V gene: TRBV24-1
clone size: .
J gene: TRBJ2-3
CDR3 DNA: TGTGCCACACCGGGACATAACGGGACAGTGAGGTCCGATACGCAGTATTTT
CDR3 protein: CATPGHNGTVRSDTQYF

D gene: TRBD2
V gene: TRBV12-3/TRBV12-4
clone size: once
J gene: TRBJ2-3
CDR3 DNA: TGTGCCAGCAGTTTGGGTCTGACTAGCGGGGGATCAGATACGCAGTATTTT
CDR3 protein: CASSLGLTSGGSDTQYF